This TCR beta chain appears in the sequencing data of a study of CD4 T cells in relation to SARS-CoV-2 and coronaviruses. Study background: No peptide or an HIV-1 Nef peptide pool served as negative control. The restricting HLA molecule for shared crossreactive spike epitopes was mapped.

Method: immunoSEQ multiplex PCR; TCRdb's copy keeps in-frame clones and lacks some. This sample yields some 20,000 clones, of which over 75% are seen a single time; 19% belongs to the top ten. Before the COVID-19 pandemic, during about 2011-2019, CD4+ T cells were taken from unexposed donors. After about 10 days of culture, CD4+ T cells were isolated. Approximately 2 million PBMCs per well were cultured with 7.5 to 10 IU/ml IL-2. With regard to this clone: Its specificity is not known.

This receptor was taken from a human donor in good health. The specimen was CD4+ T cells from PBMCs, cultured in vitro.

DNA for the CDR3: TGTGCCAGCTCACCCGCGGCCGGAGCGGGGGGACCCTACGAGCAGTACTTC. Encoded protein: CASSPAAGAGGPYEQYF. This chain connects TRBV18 to TRBJ2-7, with 9 nucleotides matching TRBD2. The CDR3 totals 17 residues. Trimming at V came to 3 bases and at J to 2 bases, leaving 11 bases not matched to a gene. Germline CDR1 KGHSH, CDR2 LQKENI.